This T cell receptor beta chain appears in the sequencing data of a study of T cells in Graves' hyperthyroidism and ophthalmopathy (dated by TCRdb to about 2019). Regarding the complete study: Peripheral blood samples were taken at initial diagnosis, before any treatment was given. TCR V-J signatures able to tell the groups apart were searched for in a discovery cohort of approximately 95 patients, of whom around 43 had Graves' ophthalmopathy and 55 to 65 had stable Graves' hyperthyroidism. Prospective prediction of ophthalmopathy was tested in an independent validation cohort of some 19 hyperthyroidism patients and some 17 patients who later progressed to ophthalmopathy. For training and testing, the 110 or so patients in the discovery cohort were randomly divided in a 7:3 ratio. Thyroid tissue and blood T-cell repertoires from about 6 Graves' hyperthyroidism patients were also compared in the study. After sampling, hyperthyroidism patients received methimazole starting at 30 mg daily, and ophthalmopathy patients received high-dose intravenous methylprednisolone. The paper describes TCR Vbeta CDR3 sequencing of 135 peripheral blood samples, made up of under 50 ophthalmopathy patients, 70 to 80 hyperthyroidism patients and 17 progressor patients.

Ophthalmopathy patients had moderately to severely active disease, Clinical Activity Score of at least 3, NOSPECS grade of at least 4, and duration under 3 months. Exclusion was applied to patients with uncontrolled infections, other autoimmune diseases, pregnancy or lactation. Diagnoses were based on clinical symptoms, serum thyroxine and TRAb, thyroid ultrasound and orbital computed tomography. Ficoll-Paque density gradient centrifugation was used to isolate PBMCs from around 10 ml of fresh peripheral blood. Total RNA was extracted using Trizol reagent, and RNA quality was assessed on an Agilent 2100 Bioanalyzer. The TCR beta CDR3 regions were amplified from RNA transcripts. A first-round RT-PCR of the TCR CDR3 used the HTBI primer set with the Qiagen OneStep RT-PCR kit. Libraries were constructed in a second round of multiplex PCR, after which size selection and purification were performed. Paired-end sequencing of the libraries was performed with 100 bp reads on an Illumina HiSeq2000. The paper's data handling went like this. SOAPnuke was used to process the raw data, with reads discarded if the reads contained adapters or uncalled bases, had a mean Phred below 15, or lacked an exact constant-primer or identifier match. High-quality paired reads were merged using COPE v1.2.5, and each unique nucleotide sequence was defined as a clonotype. Clonotypes were aligned to IMGT TRBV, TRBD and TRBJ reference segments using MiTCR v1.1. The analysis was restricted to V-J combinations with a frequency above 0.0001, which together covered 99% to 99.2% of the repertoires. A TCS score was defined as the ratio between F50 (clonal expansion) and ExV (chaos), using BLOSUM62-based TCRdist between CDR3 peptides within each V-J. Welch's t-statistics and random forest reduced just over 500 V-J features to fewer than 15, which were used in a naive Bayes classifier (R e1071). The public sequencing data were trimmed at Q25 with fastp and processed into clonotypes with MiXCR by TCRdb, which kept only in-frame beta chains. Records with the same CDR3 protein are collapsed into one entry carrying the most frequent genes and DNA. For this entry, the V and J calls and clone size follow TCRdb and not the study's own pipeline. For this sample there are under 400,000 distinct CDR3 sequences; around 15% appear just once. The ten largest clonotypes hold about 21% of the sample.

The CDR3 measures 15 amino acids from cysteine to phenylalanine. Kept here is only the CDR3 DNA, which spans 45 bases and is read in frame from base 1. The germline V gene (reference sequence) gives CDR1 as LNHDA and CDR2 as SQIVND. The junction shows trimming of 5 bases on V and 7 bases on J, and the gene matches do not reach 11 bases of it. This clonotype was seen a handful of times. Its binding antigen is unknown. No quality values exist for individual bases; no much larger clone is one base distant. The full study reports these points: A 13 V-J signature model separated ophthalmopathy from stable hyperthyroidism, with over 85% sensitivity and roughly 81% specificity in cross-validation and 80%/75% in testing. Sample size was not statistically predetermined, and investigators were not blinded to group allocation. In validation, the model predicted progression to ophthalmopathy a median of roughly 6.2 months before onset, with roughly 68% sensitivity and roughly 72% specificity. Most expanded thyroid clonotypes (frequency above 0.001) were also detected in blood, a finding suggesting that blood repertoires may reflect thyroid immune responses.

Sequenced input: blood. This TCR was sampled from an older woman with Graves' ophthalmopathy. The chain couples TRBV19 to TRBJ1-5; the central 7 bases match TRBD1. For the CDR3, the sequence is CASSAETGRKQPQHF. The DNA is TGTGCCAGTAGTGCAGAGACAGGGAGGAAGCAGCCCCAGCATTTT.